This T cell receptor beta chain was obtained from a study of breast tumors, draining lymph nodes, adjacent tissues (dated by TCRdb to 2016 to 2018). About the study as a whole: Breast cancer patients provided tumor, adjacent nontumor tissue and axillary lymph nodes, and the study compared the TCR beta repertoires across these three sources. The study aimed to assess the relationships and possible T-cell exchange between tumor, surrounding tissue and draining lymph node repertoires in human breast cancer.

The cysteine opens and the phenylalanine closes a CDR3 of 15 amino acids. The DNA shown is the 45-base CDR3, in frame from base 1. CDR1 and CDR2, looked up from the germline V gene, are SGHTA and FQGTGA. This clonotype was detected a few times. Its antigen target is currently unknown. Being one base from a much bigger clone, this may be a read error. This sample was sequenced with an Illumina HiSeq 2000. Multiplex PCR amplification was used to generate the TCR beta chain libraries. High-throughput sequencing was used to analyze the amplified TCR beta chain products. The public sequencing data were trimmed at Q25 with fastp and processed into clonotypes with MiXCR by TCRdb, which kept only in-frame beta chains. All rows with the same CDR3 protein become a single entry with the most common DNA and genes. This sample holds 130,000 or so distinct CDR3 sequences; 30% to 35% were observed only once. The top ten clonotypes cover 2% to 2.5% of the sample.

Study-wide conclusions, independent of this receptor: A scenario in which most tumor T cells derive from the lymph node and then expand within tumor tissue was judged to be consistent with the data. T-cell repertoire diversity in tumors was found to be lower than in lymph nodes but higher than in nontumor tissue, and preferential V and J gene usage was observed. The similarity between tumor and nontumor tissue repertoires was significantly greater in luminal-like breast cancer than in basal-like breast cancer. The conclusion that tumor T cells originate in lymph nodes was presented as consistent with a hypothesis rather than as directly demonstrated.

Lymph node samples were obtained from the axillary draining lymph nodes of breast cancer patients. Material: axillary lymph node tissue. This chain joins TRBV7-3 to TRBJ1-3; the D segment could be TRBD1, given 5 matching bases. This TCR derives from a female donor with breast cancer. Some clones in this sample may be carry-over from other donors' samples. This receptor has the CDR3 CASSLGAYPGNTIHF. The nucleotide sequence is TGTGCCAGCAGCTTAGGGGCCTATCCCGGAAACACCATACATTTT.